A single sample is the source of the 18 T cell receptor beta chains below, sequenced in a study of CD4+ T cells in melanoma. Sequenced by immunoSEQ multiplex PCR; TCRdb stores in-frame clones only, minus some. This table has 12,000 to 15,000 clones, less than 65% appearing once. The sequenced material came from cells from a culture (not recorded whether cultured in vitro). The source of these receptors is a human donor with melanoma.

This clone was picked up a small number of times. The chain is built from TRBV7-6 and TRBJ2-2, with D perhaps TRBD1 or TRBD2 (5 bases each). The CDR3 runs 16 residues. Germline V CDR1 and CDR2: SGHVS, FNYEAQ. With 4 bases removed from V and 3 bases from J, the gap between germline ends came to 15 bases. The CDR3 sequence: CASSSLRVEDTGELFF. CDR3 nucleotide sequence: TGTGCCAGCAGCTCTCTCAGGGTGGAGGACACCGGGGAGCTGTTTTTT.

In this sample, this clone turned up once. The rearrangement uses TRBV2 and TRBJ1-1; TRBD1 agrees at 8 bases. This CDR3 spans 14 amino acids. V was pared by 6 bases and J by 1 base, with 4 bases of the junction left unmatched. The V gene's germline CDR1 is SNHLY and CDR2 FYNNEI. CDR3 region: CASRTGVGNTEAFF. CDR3 nucleotides: TGTGCCAGCAGGACAGGGGTGGGGAACACTGAAGCTTTCTTT.

The V call is TRBV4-1, the J call TRBJ2-5; 7 bases are shared with TRBD2. The CDR3 totals 14 residues. Germline values: CDR1 MGHRA, CDR2 YSYEKL. Trimming took 4 bases from V and 5 from J; bases not matched to a gene: 7. The CDR3 sequence is CASSLQRGRETQYF. The CDR3 DNA is TGCGCCAGCAGCCTGCAGCGGGGCCGGGAGACCCAGTACTTC.

The CDR3 DNA reads as TGCAGCGTAACCATAGTTACCGGCACAGATACGCAGTATTTT. This codes for CSVTIVTGTDTQYF. This chain links TRBV29-1 with TRBJ2-3; no definite D call. This CDR3 has 14 amino acids. CDR1 and CDR2 from the germline V gene are SQVTM and ANQGSEA. V was clipped by 6 bases and J by 1 base, with 14 bases between them.

This clone appeared a single time. This chain joins TRBV6-1 and TRBJ1-5, with TRBD1 matching 9 bases. The CDR3 has 15 residues. The J segment lost 3 bases and the V segment lost 6 bases, leaving 6 bases of the junction unmatched. Germline values: CDR1 MNHNS, CDR2 SASEGT. CDR3 DNA: TGTGCCAGCAGGGATTACAGGGGGCTCAATCAGCCCCAGCATTTT. It yields the protein CASRDYRGLNQPQHF.

The V call is TRBV9, the J call TRBJ2-3; D tentatively fits TRBD1 or TRBD2 (6 bases each). The CDR3 runs to 15 residues. Germline-derived CDR1 and CDR2 are SGDLS and YYNGEE. Deletions cut 1 base from V and 1 base from J, with 10 bases between. The CDR3 DNA reads TGTGCCAGCAGCGTAAGGGGGGATGGCACAGATACGCAGTATTTT. Translating gives CASSVRGDGTDTQYF.

The V and J genes are TRBV6-6 and TRBJ2-7; 7 positions agree with TRBD1. The ends lost 0 bases at V and 2 bases at J; junction bases unmatched: 1. The CDR3 consists of 14 residues. Germline values: CDR1 MNHNY, CDR2 SVGAGI (reference sequence). For the CDR3, the DNA is TGTGCCAGCAGTTACTCTACAGGGGCCTACGAGCAGTACTTC. Its translation: CASSYSTGAYEQYF.

This clone showed up just a few times. V is TRBV7-2 and J is TRBJ1-1; weak D call: TRBD1 (5 bases). CDR1 and CDR2 (germline): SGHTA, FQGNSA. The CDR3 runs 14 residues. Trimming left V 3 bases short and J 0 bases short, with 8 bases between. The CDR3 DNA reads TGTGCCAGCAGCTTTTGGGGGATGAACACTGAAGCTTTCTTT. It yields the protein CASSFWGMNTEAFF.

The J gene is TRBJ2-7, the V gene TRBV6-6; D unresolved. V gave up 0 bases and J gave up 6 bases, with 15 bases separating them. Germline CDR1 reads MNHNY; CDR2 reads SVGAGI (reference sequence). The CDR3 contains 15 residues. The CDR3 DNA sequence: TGTGCCAGCAGTTACTCGACCTGGGCGAACGGCGAGCAGTACTTC. Protein product: CASSYSTWANGEQYF.

This clone was seen only a few times. The rearrangement joins TRBV6-5 to TRBJ2-7; a weak D match, TRBD1 (6 bases). CDR3 length equals 14 residues. V was pared by 5 bases and J by 2 bases, with 13 bases between. Germline CDR1 reads MNHEY; CDR2 reads SVGAGI. The CDR3 nucleotides read TGTGCCAGCAGTCGGGGACCAGGGGCCTACGAGCAGTACTTC. This translates into CASSRGPGAYEQYF.

The gene calls are TRBV7-9 and TRBJ1-1; no firm D call. The V end lost 5 bases, the J end lost 4 bases, and 17 bases lay between the germline ends. This CDR3 is built from 15 residues. Germline V gene data show CDR1 as SEHNR and CDR2 as FQNEAQ (reference sequence). Here the CDR3 DNA reads TGTGCCAGCAGCAGAGAACCGGGGAGATCCACTGAAGCTTTCTTT. Translated: CASSREPGRSTEAFF.

This clone occurred a few times. The genes are TRBV6-6 and TRBJ2-1, with a weak D call TRBD2 (6 bases). The V end lost 5 bases, the J end lost 5 bases, and 10 bases lay between the germline ends. CDR1 is MNHNY, CDR2 SVGAGI, per germline (reference sequence). This CDR3 has 13 residues. This CDR3 reads CASSKLADNEQFF. CDR3 sequence (DNA): TGTGCCAGCAGTAAACTAGCAGACAATGAGCAGTTCTTC.

The chain employs TRBV6-5 and TRBJ1-4, with 12 bases fitting TRBD1. V shed 6 bases, J shed 7 bases, and the junction held 0 bases outside the gene matches. Germline CDR1 is MNHEY and CDR2 is SVGAGI. This CDR3 spans 13 amino acids. Written as DNA, the CDR3 is TGTGCCAGCAGGGGACAGGGGGCTGAAAAACTGTTTTTT. It translates to CASRGQGAEKLFF.

This clone was found a few times. CDR3 DNA sequence: TGTGCCTGGGGATTGGACAGGGAGGGCGGAAAACTGTTTTTT. Amino acids: CAWGLDREGGKLFF. The chain links TRBV30 to TRBJ1-4, with 8 bases fitting TRBD1. Germline CDR1 and CDR2: GTSNPN and SVGIG (reference sequence). The length of the CDR3 is 14 residues. The V segment lost 5 bases and the J segment 10 bases; nucleotides outside the gene matches: 12. Combining the CDR3 with reference TRBV30 and TRBJ1-4 gives the whole variable domain SQTIHQWPATLVQPVGSPLSLECTVEGTSNPNLYWYRQAAGRGLQLLFYSVGIGQISSEVPQNLSASRPQDRQFILSSKKLLLSDSGFYLCAWGLDREGGKLFFGSGTQLSVL.

The rearrangement links TRBV15 to TRBJ2-7; D perhaps matches TRBD1 (5 bases). V was trimmed by 0 bases and J by 3 bases, leaving 12 bases between them. The germline V gene has CDR1 LNHNV and CDR2 YYDKDF (reference sequence). The CDR3 spans 15 residues. CDR3 coding DNA: TGTGCCACCAGCAGAGATCGCCAGGGAATCTACGAGCAGTACTTC. Its translation is CATSRDRQGIYEQYF. The complete variable domain, with remaining parts taken from reference TRBV15 and TRBJ2-7, reads DAMVIQNPRYQVTQFGKPVTLSCSQTLNHNVMYWYQQKSSQAPKLLFHYYDKDFNNEADTPDNFQSRRPNTSFCFLDIRSPGLGDTAMYLCATSRDRQGIYEQYFGPGTRLTVT.

This clone was detected only a few times. The chain employs TRBV7-9 and TRBJ2-1, with 8 bases that match TRBD1. The CDR3 loop spans 12 amino acids. With V trimmed by 5 bases and J by 9 bases, 3 bases remained unmatched. Germline V gives CDR1 SEHNR, CDR2 FQNEAQ (reference sequence). The CDR3 nucleotides read TGTGCCAGCAGCCCCGACAGGGGTGAGCAGTTCTTC. Amino acids: CASSPDRGEQFF.

The rearrangement uses TRBV18 and TRBJ2-3; D is unclear. The CDR3 covers 14 residues. V gave up 3 bases and J gave up 4 bases, with 11 bases separating them. Looked up from germline, CDR1 is KGHSH and CDR2 is LQKENI. Here the CDR3 reads CASSPLGHADTQYF. For the CDR3, the DNA is TGTGCCAGCTCACCGCTAGGTCACGCAGATACGCAGTATTTT.

The chain joins TRBV4-2 to TRBJ1-1, with D hard to call. CDR1 and CDR2 (germline): LGHNA, YNFKEQ. The CDR3 has 15 amino acids. Trimming pared 4 bases from V and 1 base from J, leaving 13 bases between. The CDR3 loop reads CASSRSTASNTEAFF. The CDR3 coding sequence is TGTGCCAGCAGCCGTTCCACAGCTTCGAACACTGAAGCTTTCTTT.